The 32 T cell receptor beta chains below all came from one sample that was sequenced in a study of T cell responses to AZD1222 COVID-19 vaccine. Assay used: immunoSEQ multiplex PCR; TCRdb lists only in-frame clones, some missing. The sample consists of over 100,000 clones, roughly 89% of them appearing once. The sequencing used peripheral blood, collected on day 0 of AZD1222 vaccination. All receptors derive from an adult in good health.

The gene calls are TRBV7-9 and TRBJ1-2; TRBD1 matches at 9 bases. V lost 7 bases, J lost 8 bases, and 17 bases stayed unmatched. Germline loops: CDR1 SEHNR, CDR2 FQNEAQ (reference sequence). CDR3 size: 16 residues. The DNA of the CDR3 is TGTGCCAGCATCCGACAGGGGGTAACGGGGGAAAAAGGCTACACCTTC. It translates to CASIRQGVTGEKGYTF.

The chain couples TRBV28 to TRBJ1-1, with D uncertain. The V end lost 4 bases, the J end lost 8 bases, and 8 bases lay between the germline ends. This CDR3 spans 11 amino acids. Germline CDR1 reads MDHEN; CDR2 reads SYDVKM. The CDR3 here is CASSSSREAFF. The DNA for the CDR3 is TGTGCCAGCAGTTCCTCCAGGGAAGCTTTCTTT.

The chain recombines TRBV7-2 with TRBJ1-6; TRBD1 aligns across 8 bases. The V gene end was trimmed by 4 bases and the J gene end by 0 bases; junction bases not matched to a gene: 11. CDR3 length: 19 residues. Per germline, CDR1 SGHTA and CDR2 FQGNSA. The CDR3 bases are TGTGCCAGCAGCTATCATTCAGGGGGCTCTAGCTCCTATAATTCACCCCTCCACTTT. As protein: CASSYHSGGSSSYNSPLHF.

This chain uses TRBV7-9 with TRBJ2-5; possible D gene TRBD1, 6 bases. With 3 bases removed from V and 5 bases from J, the gap between germline ends came to 13 bases. This CDR3 has 14 amino acids. Germline loops: CDR1 SEHNR, CDR2 FQNEAQ (reference sequence). CDR3 DNA sequence: TGTGCCAGCAGCTTCCGGGACATAAGGGAGACCCAGTACTTC. This translates into CASSFRDIRETQYF.

A single count supports this clone. V gene TRBV30 combines with J gene TRBJ2-1, with TRBD2 as a possible D gene (7 bases). Per germline, CDR1 GTSNPN and CDR2 SVGIG (reference sequence). V was pared by 0 bases and J by 4 bases, with 16 bases between. The CDR3 has 16 residues. This CDR3 is CAWSVRRGGIYNEQFF. CDR3 sequence (DNA): TGTGCCTGGAGTGTACGTAGGGGGGGAATTTACAATGAGCAGTTCTTC. The complete variable domain, with remaining parts taken from reference TRBV30 and TRBJ2-1, reads SQTIHQWPATLVQPVGSPLSLECTVEGTSNPNLYWYRQAAGRGLQLLFYSVGIGQISSEVPQNLSASRPQDRQFILSSKKLLLSDSGFYLCAWSVRRGGIYNEQFFGPGTRLTVL.

V gene TRBV19 combines with J gene TRBJ2-2; D is perhaps TRBD2 (5 bases). The germline gives CDR1 LNHDA, CDR2 SQIVND (reference sequence). The CDR3 has 16 amino acids. V lost 1 base, J lost 0 bases, and 9 bases lay in between. This CDR3 reads CASSIGGSANTGELFF. The CDR3 DNA is TGTGCCAGTAGTATAGGAGGGTCGGCGAACACCGGGGAGCTGTTTTTT.

The rearrangement uses TRBV19 and TRBJ1-5; no reliable D call. V was pared by 5 bases and J by 3 bases, with 14 bases between. CDR3 length equals 15 residues. Per germline, CDR1 LNHDA and CDR2 SQIVND (reference sequence). CDR3 DNA sequence: TGTGCCAGTAGTGCGGGTGCGCCACTCAATCAGCCCCAGCATTTT. Its protein is CASSAGAPLNQPQHF.

V and J are TRBV7-2 and TRBJ2-7, with D hard to call. CDR3 length: 15 amino acids. With 0 bases removed from V and 3 bases from J, the gap between germline ends came to 12 bases. Germline loops: CDR1 SGHTA, CDR2 FQGNSA. DNA of the CDR3: TGTGCCAGCAGCTTAGCGAGGTGGCAGAGCTACGAGCAGTACTTC. It specifies CASSLARWQSYEQYF.

The chain has TRBV6-6 and TRBJ1-5, with D possibly being TRBD1 (5 bases). From germline, CDR1 is MNHNY and CDR2 SVGAGI (reference sequence). V lost 6 bases and J 9 bases, leaving 18 bases between the germline ends. The CDR3 is 14 residues long. The chain's CDR3 is CASRNGEGPWPQHF. Written as DNA, the CDR3 is TGTGCCAGCAGAAACGGGGAGGGGCCATGGCCCCAGCATTTT.

This chain uses TRBV28 with TRBJ2-6; D may match TRBD1 or TRBD2 (5 bases each). Germline loops: CDR1 MDHEN, CDR2 SYDVKM. The V end lost 8 bases, the J end lost 4 bases, and 18 bases lay between the germline ends. This CDR3 contains 16 residues. The CDR3 DNA is TGTGCCAGCGGACAATCGGGATTGAGGGGGGCCAACGTCCTGACTTTC. Translated: CASGQSGLRGANVLTF.

This rearrangement joins TRBV7-9 to TRBJ1-2; D gene uncertain. Germline CDR1 SEHNR, CDR2 FQNEAQ (reference sequence). This CDR3 has 14 residues. V lost 3 bases and J lost 3, with 11 bases in between. CDR3: CASSFRGSDYGYTF. CDR3 sequence (DNA): TGTGCCAGCAGCTTTCGAGGGAGCGACTATGGCTACACCTTC.

This clone is a singleton in its sample. This rearrangement joins TRBV15 to TRBJ1-5; D possibly corresponds to TRBD1 (6 bases). V was cut by 7 bases and J by 3 bases, with 10 bases left in between. Germline V CDR1 and CDR2: LNHNV, YYDKDF (reference sequence). The length of the CDR3 is 13 residues. CDR3 loop: CATNRAINQPQHF. The CDR3 nucleotides are TGTGCCACCAACAGGGCGATCAATCAGCCCCAGCATTTT.

For this clone: The junction differs from germline at one of its ends, possibly a read error. The chain combines TRBV7-7 with TRBJ2-3, with D perhaps matching TRBD1 (7 bases). The CDR3 consists of 15 residues. CDR1 and CDR2 (germline): SSHAT, FNYEAQ (reference sequence). The CDR3 reads CASSSSGGSTDTQYF. The CDR3 DNA sequence: TGTGCTAGCAGCTCGTCAGGGGGGTCCACAGATACGCAGTATTTT. Looking up the rest from reference TRBV7-7 and TRBJ2-3 gives the full variable domain: GAGVSQSPRYKVTKRGQDVTLRCDPISSHATLYWYQQALGQGPEFLTYFNYEAQPDKSGLPSDRFSAERPEGSISTLTIQRTEQRDSAMYRCASSSSGGSTDTQYFGPGTRLTVL.

The chain is built from TRBV5-1 and TRBJ1-1; D is uncertain. Germline V gene data show CDR1 as SGHRS and CDR2 as YFSETQ. V dropped 4 bases and J dropped 3 bases, with 10 bases sitting between them. The CDR3 consists of 13 residues. The DNA for the CDR3 is TGCGCCAGCAGCCCAAGGACGTACACTGAAGCTTTCTTT. This encodes CASSPRTYTEAFF.

The chain combines TRBV9 with TRBJ2-2; no reliable D call. Trimming took off 4 bases at V and 0 bases at J, with 13 bases between the two ends. This CDR3 has 16 residues. The germline V gene encodes CDR1 SGDLS and CDR2 YYNGEE. The CDR3 sequence: CASSPLVDSNTGELFF. The CDR3 nucleotides read TGTGCCAGCAGCCCCCTGGTGGATTCGAACACCGGGGAGCTGTTTTTT.

This chain joins TRBV5-6 and TRBJ2-2; a possible D gene is TRBD2 (7 bases). Trimming took off 4 bases at V and 1 base at J, with 11 bases between the two ends. This CDR3 comprises 15 residues. Germline CDR1 SGHDT, CDR2 YYEEEE. CDR3 residues: CASSVGGRNTGELFF. The CDR3 DNA reads TGTGCCAGCAGCGTCGGGGGGCGGAACACCGGGGAGCTGTTTTTT.

V is TRBV15 and J is TRBJ1-5; 7 bases are a match to TRBD1. The germline V gene encodes CDR1 LNHNV and CDR2 YYDKDF (reference sequence). This CDR3 is 14 amino acids long. Trimming removed 0 bases from V and 4 bases from J; junction bases left unmatched: 0. The CDR3 nucleotides are TGTGCCACCAGCAGAGACAGGGGGAATCAGCCCCAGCATTTT. It specifies CATSRDRGNQPQHF.

CDR3 sequence reads: CASSLSVTILADTQYF. The CDR3 DNA reads as TGTGCCAGTAGTTTGTCGGTGACAATTCTGGCAGATACGCAGTATTTT. The chain is built from TRBV19 and TRBJ2-3; D is unclear. CDR1 is LNHDA, CDR2 SQIVND, per germline (reference sequence). The CDR3 is 16 residues long. V gave up 5 bases and J gave up 4 bases, with 19 bases separating them.

V and J are TRBV7-3 and TRBJ2-3; D is ambiguous. CDR3 size: 16 residues. Germline CDR1 reads SGHTA; CDR2 reads FQGTGA. Trimming removed 2 bases at V and 6 bases at J, with 18 bases between. The chain's CDR3 is CASSLLSIPAADTQYF. The CDR3 DNA is TGTGCCAGCAGCTTACTCAGCATCCCGGCGGCGGATACGCAGTATTTT.

The rearrangement uses TRBV4-2 and TRBJ1-3; D unclear. Germline CDR1 LGHNA, CDR2 YNFKEQ. The CDR3 has 14 residues. Trimming cost V 0 bases and J 7 bases, with 10 bases left between them. DNA of the CDR3: TGTGCCAGCAGCCAAGAGGTGGATAGGAACACCATATATTTT. As protein: CASSQEVDRNTIYF.

The rearrangement links TRBV6-6 to TRBJ2-7; 7 bases are a match to TRBD1. Germline CDR1 is MNHNY and CDR2 is SVGAGI (reference sequence). The CDR3 sequence is 13 residues long. After removal of 2 bases from V and 6 bases from J, the junction contained 4 bases not matched to a gene. The CDR3 loop reads CASSYDRVGEQYF. In nucleotides, the CDR3 is TGTGCCAGCAGTTACGACAGGGTCGGCGAGCAGTACTTC.

V and J are TRBV16 and TRBJ1-2; a weak D match, TRBD1 (5 bases). This CDR3 is 13 amino acids long. The germline V gene encodes CDR1 KGHSY and CDR2 FQNENV. V was cut by 2 bases and J by 6 bases, with 10 bases left in between. In nucleotides, the CDR3 is TGTGCCAGCAGCCAACCTCCCAGGGATGGCTACACCTTC. Its translation is CASSQPPRDGYTF. The full variable domain, with the rest looked up from reference TRBV16 and TRBJ1-2, is GEEVAQTPKHLVRGEGQKAKLYCAPIKGHSYVFWYQQVLKNEFKFLISFQNENVFDETGMPKERFSAKCLPNSPCSLEIQATKLEDSAVYFCASSQPPRDGYTFGSGTRLTVV.

This chain links TRBV28 with TRBJ1-6; no clear D gene. Trimming stripped 7 bases from V and 8 bases from J, with 9 bases between. CDR1 is MDHEN, CDR2 SYDVKM, per germline. CDR3 length equals 12 residues. CDR3 region: CASTAGYSPLHF. The CDR3 nucleotides read TGTGCCAGCACTGCTGGATATTCACCCCTCCACTTT.

The chain combines TRBV29-1 with TRBJ2-1, with D possibly matching TRBD2 (8 bases). The germline V and J ends were trimmed by 7 bases and 0 bases, with 16 bases remaining between them. The germline V gene encodes CDR1 SQVTM and CDR2 ANQGSEA. The CDR3 contains 15 residues. Here the CDR3 reads CSASGGDSSYNEQFF. CDR3 nucleotides: TGCAGCGCGTCGGGGGGGGACAGCTCCTACAATGAGCAGTTCTTC.

The chain employs TRBV5-4 and TRBJ1-4; 10 bases align to TRBD1. This CDR3 region has 16 residues. Germline values: CDR1 SGHNT, CDR2 YYREEE (reference sequence). Trimming cost V 4 bases and J 5 bases; bases outside gene matches: 8. CDR3 DNA sequence: TGTGCCAGCAGCCCCACCGGGGACAGGGGAAATGAAAAACTGTTTTTT. This translates into CASSPTGDRGNEKLFF.

This clone has only a few counts. The chain has TRBV6-2 or TRBV6-3 and TRBJ1-2; no reliable D call. Trimming left V 2 bases short and J 8 bases short, with 15 bases between. The CDR3 covers 14 residues. Germline CDR1 and CDR2: MNHEY and SVGEGT. The CDR3: CASSYPGGVVGYTF. The CDR3 DNA follows: TGTGCCAGCAGTTACCCGGGTGGGGTCGTAGGCTACACCTTC.

The J gene is TRBJ2-3, the V gene TRBV6-2 or TRBV6-3; unclear D gene. Deletions cut 5 bases from V and 8 bases from J, with 8 bases between. This CDR3 spans 11 amino acids. Germline V gene sequence: CDR1 MNHEY, CDR2 SVGEGT. The CDR3 region is CASSQPSTQYF. In nucleotides, the CDR3 is TGTGCCAGCAGTCAGCCCTCTACGCAGTATTTT.

The chain is built from TRBV11-2 and TRBJ2-3, with TRBD2 identical over 11 bases. The junction had 7 bases not matched to a gene; V was cut back by 5 bases and J by 3 bases. CDR1 and CDR2 from the germline V gene are SGHAT and FQNNGV. CDR3 length: 16 amino acids. Here the CDR3 reads CASSQPSGRRTDTQYF. The CDR3 nucleotides are TGTGCCAGCAGCCAACCTAGCGGGAGGAGAACAGATACGCAGTATTTT.

The chain couples TRBV18 to TRBJ2-3; D uncertain. Germline values: CDR1 KGHSH, CDR2 LQKENI. Trimming took off 3 bases at V and 2 bases at J, with 12 bases between the two ends. This CDR3 is 15 amino acids long. CDR3 protein: CASSPLWGNTDTQYF. In DNA form, the CDR3 reads TGTGCCAGCTCACCCCTATGGGGAAACACAGATACGCAGTATTTT.

The V gene is TRBV28, the J gene TRBJ1-1, with D unclear. The CDR3 is 15 amino acids. Trimming took off 6 bases at V and 3 bases at J, with 17 bases between the two ends. Germline V CDR1 and CDR2: MDHEN, SYDVKM. The CDR3, as DNA: TGTGCCAGCAGACACGACGTTGGAGTGTACACTGAAGCTTTCTTT. Protein: CASRHDVGVYTEAFF.

V and J are TRBV4-2 and TRBJ2-6; D perhaps matches TRBD2 (6 bases). Germline V CDR1 and CDR2: LGHNA, YNFKEQ. This CDR3 comprises 16 residues. V lost 1 base and J 1 base, leaving 8 bases between the germline ends. In nucleotides, the CDR3 is TGTGCCAGCAGCCAAGGGAGGGTATCTGGGGCCAACGTCCTGACTTTC. This sequence encodes CASSQGRVSGANVLTF.

Note on this clone: Distinct nucleotide sequences in the sample also encode this CDR3. The V gene is TRBV3-1 (or the pseudogene TRBV3-2), the J gene TRBJ1-3, with no clear D. The CDR3 contains 13 residues. V was clipped by 4 bases and J by 0 bases, with 4 bases between them. CDR1 is LGHDT and CDR2 is YNNKEL in the germline V gene (reference sequence). In DNA, the CDR3 is TGTGCCAGCAGCCCCAGCTCTGGAAACACCATATATTTT. Protein sequence: CASSPSSGNTIYF.